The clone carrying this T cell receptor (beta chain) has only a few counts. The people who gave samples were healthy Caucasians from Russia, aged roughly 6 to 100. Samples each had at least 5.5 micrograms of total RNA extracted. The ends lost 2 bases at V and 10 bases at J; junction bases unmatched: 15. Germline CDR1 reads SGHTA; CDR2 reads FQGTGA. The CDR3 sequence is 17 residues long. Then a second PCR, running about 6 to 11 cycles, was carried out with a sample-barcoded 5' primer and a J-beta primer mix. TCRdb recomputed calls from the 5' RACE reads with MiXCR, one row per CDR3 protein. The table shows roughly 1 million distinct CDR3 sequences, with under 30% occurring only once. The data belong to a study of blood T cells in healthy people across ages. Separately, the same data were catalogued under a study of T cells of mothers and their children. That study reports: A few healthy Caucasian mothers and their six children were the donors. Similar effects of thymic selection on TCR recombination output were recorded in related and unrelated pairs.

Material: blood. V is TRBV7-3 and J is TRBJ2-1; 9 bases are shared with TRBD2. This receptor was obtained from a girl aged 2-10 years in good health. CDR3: CASSLEGVAGVGREQFF. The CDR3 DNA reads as TGTGCCAGCAGCTTAGAGGGTGTAGCGGGAGTCGGGCGCGAGCAGTTCTTC.